These 5 T cell receptor beta chains came from one sample sequenced in a study of blood T cell repertoires in COVID-19. Clones were read by immunoSEQ multiplex PCR, and TCRdb kept only the in-frame ones, dropping some. In the table there are roughly 62,000 clones, 65% to 80% of which are singletons. The specimen sequenced was peripheral blood. The receptors originated from a man in his fifties or sixties with acute or convalescent COVID-19.

The rearrangement uses TRBV6-5 and TRBJ2-7; the match to TRBD1 covers 8 bases. The V and J ends lost 7 bases and 4 bases, in that order; junction bases with no gene match: 9. The CDR3 consists of 14 residues. Germline values: CDR1 MNHEY, CDR2 SVGAGI. CDR3 loop: CASTTAGGSYEQYF. Written as DNA, the CDR3 is TGTGCCAGCACCACAGCAGGGGGCTCTTACGAGCAGTACTTC.

The V gene is TRBV28, the J gene TRBJ1-1, with D perhaps matching TRBD1 (6 bases). CDR3 length: 14 amino acids. Germline-derived CDR1 and CDR2 are MDHEN and SYDVKM. V lost 6 bases, J lost 6 bases, and 17 bases lay in between. The CDR3 DNA reads as TGTGCCAGCAGCCAACAGGGATCAGATCCTGAAGCTTTCTTT. Protein sequence: CASSQQGSDPEAFF.

The V gene is TRBV2, the J gene TRBJ2-4; 7 bases are a match to TRBD1. Trimming at V came to 3 bases and at J to 2 bases, leaving 1 base not matched to a gene. This CDR3 is built from 14 residues. The V gene's germline CDR1 is SNHLY and CDR2 FYNNEI. The CDR3 here is CASSEDRPKNIQYF. The DNA of the CDR3 is TGTGCCAGCAGTGAGGACAGGCCCAAAAACATTCAGTACTTC.

The chain joins TRBV5-1 to TRBJ1-3; the D gene is possibly TRBD1 (5 bases). The CDR3 loop spans 14 amino acids. Between the trimmed V and J ends, which lost 3 bases and 4 bases, there was a span of 11 bases. The germline CDR1 and CDR2 sequences are SGHRS and YFSETQ. CDR3 bases: TGCGCCAGCAGCTCCGGGGGTTCCGGAAACACCATATATTTT. This codes for CASSSGGSGNTIYF.

This chain links TRBV27 with TRBJ2-7, with TRBD2 identical over 10 bases. In germline, CDR1 is MNHEY, CDR2 SMNVEV (reference sequence). This CDR3 has 15 residues. V was pared by 3 bases and J by 2 bases, with 4 bases of the junction left unmatched. CDR3 nucleotides: TGTGCCAGCAGTTTTTTTGGACTAGCGGCCTACGAGCAGTACTTC. Translated, it gives CASSFFGLAAYEQYF.